The TCR beta chain described here comes from a study of CD8+ T cells in alopecia areata. Whole-study context: Spontaneously alopecic C3H/HeJ graft donors, about 6-13 months old, gave skin to roughly 7-10-week-old female C3H/HeJ mice. Findings and limits, study-wide: Researchers report lesional scalp, most notably alopecia totalis/universalis, outstripped normal scalp in clonality. Although TCR sharing was seen in mice, sharing across patients was less clear, possibly for HLA-related reasons. Scalp samples also contribute reads from the resident alphabeta T cells found in normal skin.

This clone was seen more than once but under ten times. The antigen is unknown. Gene names follow the mouse nomenclature. Sequencing ends 4 residues short of the CDR3 end; the germline J gene provides the rest. Trimming at V came to 3 bases and at J to 0 bases, leaving 3 bases not matched to a gene. CDR1 is NNHDY, CDR2 SYVADS, per germline. CDR3 length: 16 residues. RNA extraction was followed by reverse transcription into cDNA, which acted as the sequencing template. Sequencing used immunoSEQ multiplex PCR; TCRdb keeps in-frame clones, though not all of them. The sample yields more than 90,000 clones, without any singletons.

Input material: lesional skin. The genes are TRBV13-3 and TRBJ2-2; the match to TRBD2 covers 9 bases. This TCR derives from a C3H/HeJ mouse with alopecia areata. Mouse strain MHC haplotype: H2-k. The CDR3 sequence: CASSGTGDPNTGQLYF. The part of the CDR3 DNA that was read is TGTGCCAGCAGTGGGACTGGGGATCCAAACACCGGG.